This is a list of T cell receptor beta chains from one sample in a study of T cell responses to AZD1222 COVID-19 vaccine. Assay used: immunoSEQ multiplex PCR; TCRdb lists only in-frame clones, some missing. The sample carries 120,000 or so clones, roughly 89% recorded once. Sequenced here: peripheral blood, sampled on day 0 of MenACWY control vaccination. These receptor sequences come from an adult in good health. The CDR3 runs from the conserved cysteine through the conserved F or W. The order of the fields is D gene, J gene, clone size, V gene, CDR3 protein, CDR3 DNA. The D gene is left open where the match is weak. Size tells how often a clone was seen (once, few, many) or the class of an expanded clone, and some rows leave it out.

>.|TRBJ2-5|.|TRBV6-5
CASVSQRMQETQYF
TGTGCCAGCGTTAGTCAACGGATGCAAGAGACCCAGTACTTC
>.|TRBJ2-5|.|TRBV29-1
CSGREETQYF
TGCAGCGGTAGGGAAGAGACCCAGTACTTC
>.|TRBJ2-5|.|TRBV29-1
CSVAGHTYALQETQYF
TGCAGCGTTGCGGGACACACATACGCCCTCCAAGAGACCCAGTACTTC
>.|TRBJ2-2|.|TRBV2
CASSVPGANTGELFF
TGTGCCAGCAGTGTTCCGGGCGCGAACACCGGGGAGCTGTTTTTT
>TRBD1|TRBJ1-1|.|TRBV7-3
CASSLLGGQNTEAFF
TGTGCCAGCAGCTTACTAGGGGGCCAGAACACTGAAGCTTTCTTT
>.|TRBJ2-2|.|TRBV11-3
CASSLTNTGELFF
TGTGCCAGCAGCTTAACTAACACCGGGGAGCTGTTTTTT
>.|TRBJ2-1|.|TRBV15
CATSRDMGVEQFF
TGTGCCACCAGCAGAGATATGGGAGTTGAGCAGTTCTTC
>TRBD1|TRBJ2-7|.|TRBV5-4
CASSVRGPNYEQYF
TGTGCCAGCAGCGTGAGGGGGCCGAACTACGAGCAGTACTTC
>.|TRBJ2-1|.|TRBV7-3
CASRGRGNEQFF
TGTGCCAGCAGGGGACGGGGCAATGAGCAGTTCTTC
>.|TRBJ1-1|once|TRBV18
CASSPSSLNTEAFF
TGTGCCAGCTCACCAAGCTCACTTAACACTGAAGCTTTCTTT
>TRBD2|TRBJ2-3|.|TRBV28
CASSFHAGTSGAAPDTQYF
TGTGCCAGCAGTTTCCATGCTGGGACTAGCGGAGCCGCCCCAGATACGCAGTATTTT
>.|TRBJ2-1|once|TRBV7-2
CASSPPPSSYNEQFF
TGTGCCAGCAGTCCCCCCCCGAGCTCCTACAATGAGCAGTTCTTC
>.|TRBJ1-1|few|TRBV4-3
CASSQDLENTEAFF
TGCGCCAGCAGCCAAGACCTCGAGAACACTGAAGCTTTCTTT
>.|TRBJ2-7|.|TRBV21-1
CASNRTSGRAPYSYEQYF
TGTGCCAGCAACCGGACTAGCGGGAGGGCTCCTTATTCCTACGAGCAGTACTTC
>.|TRBJ2-1|once|TRBV29-1
CSVEQFVSTDEQFF
TGCAGCGTTGAACAGTTCGTTAGTACAGATGAGCAGTTCTTC
>.|TRBJ1-3|.|TRBV5-8
CASRRRGSGNTIYF
TGTGCCAGCAGACGGAGGGGTTCTGGAAACACCATATATTTT
>TRBD2|TRBJ2-7|.|TRBV29-1
CSVEALAGANYEQYF
TGCAGCGTTGAAGCGTTAGCGGGGGCAAACTACGAGCAGTACTTC
>.|TRBJ1-4|.|TRBV30
CAWSDGVSNEKLFF
TGTGCCTGGAGTGATGGGGTCTCTAATGAAAAACTGTTTTTT
>.|TRBJ2-4|.|TRBV6-2/TRBV6-3
CASSRDWVIQYF
TGTGCCAGCAGCCGGGACTGGGTCATTCAGTACTTC
>TRBD1|TRBJ1-2|.|TRBV24-1
CATRVRDRYYGYTF
TGTGCCACCAGAGTAAGGGACAGATACTATGGCTACACCTTC
>.|TRBJ1-5|.|TRBV15
CATSRDDQPQHF
TGTGCCACCAGCAGAGACGATCAGCCCCAGCATTTT
>.|TRBJ2-7|.|TRBV7-9
CASSLGIDEQYF
TGTGCCAGCAGCCTTGGAATCGACGAGCAGTACTTC
>.|TRBJ2-7|.|TRBV6-5
CASSYSRGGEYEQYF
TGTGCCAGCAGTTACTCTAGAGGGGGGGAGTACGAGCAGTACTTC
>.|TRBJ2-1|.|TRBV9
CASSARGATIGEQFF
TGTGCCAGCAGCGCCAGGGGGGCGACAATAGGCGAGCAGTTCTTC
>.|TRBJ2-4|few|TRBV6-1
CASSELGSQNIQYF
TGTGCCAGCAGTGAACTCGGGTCCCAAAACATTCAGTACTTC
>.|TRBJ2-3|.|TRBV7-2
CASSARTSDTQYF
TGTGCCAGCAGCGCGCGGACGTCAGATACGCAGTATTTT
>.|TRBJ1-2|.|TRBV27
CASSPRGRAIHGYTF
TGTGCCAGCAGTCCCAGAGGGAGGGCTATTCATGGCTACACCTTC
>TRBD1|TRBJ2-3|once|TRBV27
CASSLGDRAPDTQYF
TGTGCCAGCAGTTTAGGGGACAGGGCCCCAGATACGCAGTATTTT
>.|TRBJ2-3|.|TRBV7-3
CASSLNERDTQYF
TGTGCCAGCAGCTTAAATGAGAGAGATACGCAGTATTTT
>TRBD2|TRBJ2-2|once|TRBV10-3
CAISEGVAGKVMTGELFF
TGTGCCATCAGTGAAGGGGTAGCGGGCAAGGTGATGACCGGGGAGCTGTTTTTT
>.|TRBJ2-7|.|TRBV28
CASSLLGGGETYEQYF
TGTGCCAGCAGTTTATTGGGGGGAGGAGAGACCTACGAGCAGTACTTC
>TRBD2|TRBJ2-1|few|TRBV6-1
CASSDLAGGANEQFF
TGTGCCAGCAGTGATCTAGCGGGAGGAGCCAATGAGCAGTTCTTC
>.|TRBJ1-5|.|TRBV28
CASKGNQPQHF
TGTGCCAGCAAGGGAAATCAGCCCCAGCATTTT
>.|TRBJ2-7|.|TRBV12-3/TRBV12-4
CASSRGGDYEQYF
TGTGCCAGCAGCCGGGGCGGGGACTACGAGCAGTACTTC
>.|TRBJ1-3|.|TRBV5-1
CASSLTGTDSGNTIYF
TGCGCCAGCAGCCTCACAGGGACCGACTCTGGAAACACCATATATTTT
>TRBD1|TRBJ1-1|few|TRBV19
CASAHRGIIGDTEAFF
TGTGCCAGCGCCCACAGGGGGATCATCGGGGACACTGAAGCTTTCTTT
>.|TRBJ2-2|.|TRBV7-7
CASSRTEQITGELFF
TGTGCCAGCAGCCGGACGGAACAAATCACCGGGGAGCTGTTTTTT
>TRBD2|TRBJ2-7|.|TRBV27
CASSLSGSPAGVEEQYF
TGTGCCAGCAGTTTATCAGGTTCCCCGGCGGGAGTGGAAGAGCAGTACTTC
>.|TRBJ1-6|.|TRBV30
CAWSTGVRSPLHF
TGTGCCTGGAGTACAGGAGTCAGGTCACCCCTCCACTTT
>TRBD2|TRBJ2-1|.|TRBV9
CASSVGTRLAGEQFF
TGTGCCAGCAGCGTGGGAACCCGACTAGCAGGTGAGCAGTTCTTC
>TRBD1|TRBJ2-5|.|TRBV6-4
CAGTGQGSQETQYF
TGTGCCGGAACGGGACAGGGGAGCCAAGAGACCCAGTACTTC